This T cell receptor (beta chain) was recorded in a study of blood T cell repertoires in COVID-19 (dated by TCRdb to 2018 to 2020). Study-level background: Samples from collaborators originated in the United States, Italy and Spain and spanned both the acute and convalescent phases of COVID-19. The material from the prospective study consisted of cDNA or gDNA derived from T cells, B-cell-depleted T cells, or PBMCs. Subjects who had been exposed to COVID-19, were actively infected with it, or had recovered from it provided the deeply sampled blood TCRbeta repertoires that made up the dataset. The repertoires were released in a freely available public database meant as a resource for research on the immune response to SARS-CoV-2. The samples were drawn from two sources: the first 160 participants of the ongoing ImmuneRACE study, and 1,000 to 1,500 subjects contributed by 6 global collaborators. The sample metadata nearly always contained a de-identified subject ID, COVID-19 status, age in years and sex. Where available, HLA class I and class II types were obtained from metadata supplied by the sample provider rather than from assay-based typing.

The CDR1 and CDR2 encoded by the germline V gene are MNHEY and SVGAGI. V is clipped by 5 bases and J by 3 bases, and the sequence between their germline boundaries is 10 bases long. Including the terminal cysteine and phenylalanine, the CDR3 comprises 13 residues. The kept DNA is CDR3 alone, 39 bases in frame from the first base. Worth noting for this clone: Its antigen specificity is not known. Within one base of it there is no much larger clone, and no base qualities were kept.

Whole blood was collected in K2EDTA tubes by collaborating institutions according to the institutions' own protocols. For TCRbeta analysis, collaborators shipped samples as frozen whole blood, isolated PBMCs, or DNA extracted from either of those sample types. Broader findings and caveats from the paper: Clinical and demographic metadata were provided uncurated, with the amount varying by source and participant.

The immunoSEQ Assay, a bias-controlled multiplex PCR, was used to amplify TCRbeta CDR3 regions from genomic DNA. In the authors' own workflow: Within the assay, amplification of reference gene primers was used to estimate how many nucleated cells each sample contained. Sequence reads were collapsed and filtered to measure the absolute abundance of every unique TCRbeta CDR3 rearrangement. For each sample, productive Simpson clonality was calculated as the square root of Simpson's diversity index across productive rearrangements. As stored in TCRdb, this immuneACCESS dataset retains in-frame rearrangements with V and J assigned. A fraction of the clones does not appear; measured against another copy, unresolved V genes explain less than half of the discrepancy, and the remainder lacks a known reason. D and trimming come from the DNA, and the V and J calls and clone size come from that table. Recorded for this sample are roughly 33,000 clones; nearly 95% of them occurred a single time. The ten largest clonotypes hold less than 5.5% of the sample.

The source material was peripheral blood. The receptor was isolated from a human donor in a cohort sampled during active COVID-19. This chain joins TRBV6-5 to TRBJ2-5; matching of 6 bases hints at TRBD2 as the D gene. The nucleotides are TGTGCCAGCAGTCCCGGACTAAAAGAGACCCAGTACTTC. Its translation reads: CASSPGLKETQYF.